The rows below give T cell receptor delta chains drawn from one sample of a study of gamma-delta T cells after stem cell transplantation. TCRdb made new clone calls on the RT-PCR reads using CATT. The table has under 2,000 delta-chain clones, roughly 3.5% seen once. The sample comprised gamma-delta T cells. Source of these receptors: a human donor. It is not recorded whose cells these are; they may come from a transplant donor. CDR3s include the opening cysteine and the closing phenylalanine or tryptophan. A D gene is named only where the DNA matches it firmly.

V gene: TRDV2; J gene: TRDJ1; D gene: -; CDR3 protein: CACDTLYSEGYTDKLIF
V gene: TRDV2; J gene: TRDJ1; D gene: TRDD3; CDR3 protein: CACDTSWGIHTDKLIF
V gene: TRDV2; J gene: TRDJ1; D gene: TRDD3; CDR3 protein: CACDILGDRGAYDKLIF
V gene: TRDV2; J gene: TRDJ1; D gene: TRDD3; CDR3 protein: CACDPVHWGTSYTYKLIF
V gene: TRDV2; J gene: TRDJ1; D gene: TRDD3; CDR3 protein: CACDTVLGDYTYTDKLIF
V gene: TRDV2; J gene: TRDJ1; D gene: -; CDR3 protein: CACDRITGGLFQDKLIF
V gene: TRDV2; J gene: TRDJ1; D gene: TRDD3; CDR3 protein: CACDPLLGDRNKLIF
V gene: TRDV2; J gene: TRDJ1; D gene: TRDD3; CDR3 protein: CACDTVSAGYPRRLIF
V gene: TRDV2; J gene: TRDJ1; D gene: TRDD3; CDR3 protein: CACDRLALGDTYTDKLIF
V gene: TRDV2; J gene: TRDJ1; D gene: -; CDR3 protein: CACDKLPFLATTDKLIF
V gene: TRDV2; J gene: TRDJ1; D gene: TRDD3; CDR3 protein: CACDPLLGDPSYTDKLIF
V gene: TRDV2; J gene: TRDJ1; D gene: -; CDR3 protein: CACDTVSHRLHTDKLIF
V gene: TRDV2; J gene: TRDJ1; D gene: TRDD3; CDR3 protein: CACDPLGDHTDKLIF
V gene: TRDV2; J gene: TRDJ1; D gene: TRDD3; CDR3 protein: CACDRLGDSDKLIF
V gene: TRDV2; J gene: TRDJ1; D gene: TRDD2; CDR3 protein: CACDTVASYEEDNVTDTLIF
V gene: TRDV2; J gene: TRDJ1; D gene: TRDD3; CDR3 protein: CACEGLGTLVGDTDKLIF
V gene: TRDV2; J gene: TRDJ1; D gene: -; CDR3 protein: CACDTVDPSVRPDKLIF
V gene: TRDV2; J gene: TRDJ1; D gene: TRDD3; CDR3 protein: CACDPLGGTDDKLIF
V gene: TRDV2; J gene: TRDJ3; D gene: TRDD3; CDR3 protein: CACDGLGDASWDTRQMFF
V gene: TRDV2; J gene: TRDJ1; D gene: TRDD3; CDR3 protein: CACDTWPFPSTGGTDKLIF
V gene: TRDV2; J gene: TRDJ3; D gene: TRDD3; CDR3 protein: CACDTLLGGDTRASWDTRQMFF
V gene: TRDV1; J gene: TRDJ1; D gene: -; CDR3 protein: CALGERTSYGRLGEPTDKLIF
V gene: TRDV2; J gene: TRDJ1; D gene: TRDD3; CDR3 protein: CACDALTGGEYTDKLIF
V gene: TRDV2; J gene: TRDJ1; D gene: TRDD3; CDR3 protein: CACDTVDTGGYFPPSYTDKLIF
V gene: TRDV2; J gene: TRDJ1; D gene: TRDD3; CDR3 protein: CACDTVRILGDTTDKLIF
V gene: TRDV2; J gene: TRDJ1; D gene: TRDD3; CDR3 protein: CACYTVLGAPDKLIF
V gene: TRDV2; J gene: TRDJ1; D gene: -; CDR3 protein: CACDSVGAYTDRLIF
V gene: TRDV2; J gene: TRDJ1; D gene: TRDD3; CDR3 protein: CACDTVGDTRGLADKLIF
V gene: TRDV2; J gene: TRDJ1; D gene: TRDD3; CDR3 protein: CACDTVVLGDTRTDKLIF
V gene: TRDV2; J gene: TRDJ3; D gene: -; CDR3 protein: CACDNTGSSWDTRQMFF
V gene: TRDV2; J gene: TRDJ1; D gene: -; CDR3 protein: CACDTVGSRFRTDKLIF
V gene: TRDV2; J gene: TRDJ1; D gene: -; CDR3 protein: CACDTLTGAPGESGTDKLIF
V gene: TRDV2; J gene: TRDJ1; D gene: TRDD3; CDR3 protein: CACDPLGDTNTDKLIF
V gene: TRDV2; J gene: TRDJ1; D gene: TRDD3; CDR3 protein: CACDGPLGDRQDTDKLIF
V gene: TRDV2; J gene: TRDJ1; D gene: TRDD3; CDR3 protein: CACDTVGVGDKTDKLIF
V gene: TRDV2; J gene: TRDJ1; D gene: -; CDR3 protein: CACDTVESGSTDKLIF
V gene: TRDV2; J gene: TRDJ1; D gene: -; CDR3 protein: CACDTVTGGPRDKLIF
V gene: TRDV2; J gene: TRDJ3; D gene: -; CDR3 protein: CACDTAGTGSSSCDTRPMFF
V gene: TRDV2; J gene: TRDJ1; D gene: TRDD3; CDR3 protein: CACDTVSGGYDYTDKLIF
V gene: TRDV2; J gene: TRDJ1; D gene: TRDD3; CDR3 protein: CACDTGFGGHTDKLIF
V gene: TRDV2; J gene: TRDJ1; D gene: TRDD3; CDR3 protein: CACDTLDWGIRRNVDKLIF
V gene: TRDV2; J gene: TRDJ1; D gene: TRDD3; CDR3 protein: CACDTLVGGIKADKLIF
V gene: TRDV2; J gene: TRDJ3; D gene: TRDD3; CDR3 protein: CACDSVILGDTSWDTRQMFF
V gene: TRDV2; J gene: TRDJ1; D gene: TRDD3; CDR3 protein: CACDILPLGDTASDKLIF
V gene: TRDV1; J gene: TRDJ1; D gene: -; CDR3 protein: CALGEWVLGGLRPDKLIF
V gene: TRDV2; J gene: TRDJ1; D gene: -; CDR3 protein: CACDTVGGVYLSDKLIF